These 24 T cell receptor beta chains originate from one sample sequenced in a study of T cell responses to AZD1222 COVID-19 vaccine. Measured with immunoSEQ multiplex PCR; TCRdb has only the in-frame clones, and not every one. This table holds some 170,000 clones, 90% to 95% found once. Sample: peripheral blood, taken on day 0 of AZD1222 vaccination. These receptors were collected from an adult in good health.

This chain links TRBV27 with TRBJ1-1, with 7 positions matching TRBD1. Germline CDR1 is MNHEY and CDR2 is SMNVEV (reference sequence). With V trimmed by 1 base and J by 1 base, 6 bases remained unmatched. The CDR3 is 16 residues long. The CDR3 sequence is CASSLLQGLPNTEAFF. The CDR3 nucleotides are TGTGCCAGCAGTTTATTACAGGGGCTTCCGAACACTGAAGCTTTCTTT.

The chain recombines TRBV15 with TRBJ1-2; no firm D call. The CDR3 runs to 13 residues. Germline V gene data show CDR1 as LNHNV and CDR2 as YYDKDF (reference sequence). Trimming removed 0 bases at V and 1 base at J, with 3 bases between. The CDR3: CATSRDVNYGYTF. In DNA form, the CDR3 reads TGTGCCACCAGCAGAGATGTTAACTATGGCTACACCTTC. Complete variable domain (other parts from reference TRBV15 and TRBJ1-2): DAMVIQNPRYQVTQFGKPVTLSCSQTLNHNVMYWYQQKSSQAPKLLFHYYDKDFNNEADTPDNFQSRRPNTSFCFLDIRSPGLGDTAMYLCATSRDVNYGYTFGSGTRLTVV.

The chain couples TRBV19 to TRBJ2-6; 9 nucleotides match TRBD1. Germline-derived CDR1 and CDR2 are LNHDA and SQIVND (reference sequence). Unmatched junction bases numbered 6, after V lost 6 bases and J lost 0 bases. The CDR3 has 17 amino acids. CDR3 bases: TGTGCCAGTAGATGGGACAGGGCCATCTCTGGGGCCAACGTCCTGACTTTC. Its translation: CASRWDRAISGANVLTF. The full variable domain, in which reference TRBV19 and TRBJ2-6 provide the parts outside the CDR3, is DGGITQSPKYLFRKEGQNVTLSCEQNLNHDAMYWYRQDPGQGLRLIYYSQIVNDFQKGDIAEGYSVSREKKESFPLTVTSAQKNPTAFYLCASRWDRAISGANVLTFGAGSRLTVL.

V gene TRBV2 combines with J gene TRBJ2-1; no definite D call. Germline assignment: CDR1 SNHLY and CDR2 FYNNEI. The ends were cut back, 6 bases at V and 10 bases at J, with 7 bases in the middle. This CDR3 has 10 residues. The CDR3 nucleotides read TGTGCCAGCAGGGGCCAGGAGCAGTTCTTC. Amino acids: CASRGQEQFF.

The rearrangement uses TRBV14 and TRBJ1-2, with D possibly matching TRBD1 (5 bases). The CDR3 is 13 amino acids. Germline V lookup: CDR1 SGHDN, CDR2 FVKESK. Trimming pared 4 bases from V and 7 bases from J, leaving 13 bases between. CDR3 amino acids: CASSRDAAAGYTF. The CDR3 DNA reads TGTGCCAGCAGCCGGGACGCCGCCGCTGGCTACACCTTC.

This chain joins TRBV25-1 and TRBJ2-4; D may be TRBD1 (6 bases). This CDR3 region has 15 residues. V lost 6 bases to trimming and J lost 7 bases, with 19 bases between them. From germline, CDR1 is MGHDK and CDR2 SYGVNS. DNA of the CDR3: TGTGCCAGCAGGGCCACAGGGCCTTCGGGGAACATTCAGTACTTC. Encoded protein: CASRATGPSGNIQYF. The full variable domain, its missing parts supplied by reference TRBV25-1 and TRBJ2-4, is EADIYQTPRYLVIGTGKKITLECSQTMGHDKMYWYQQDPGMELHLIHYSYGVNSTEKGDLSSESTVSRIRTEHFPLTLESARPSHTSQYLCASRATGPSGNIQYFGAGTRLSVL.

The chain links TRBV5-1 to TRBJ1-2, with a possible D match to TRBD1 (5 bases). Trimming stripped 5 bases from V and 4 bases from J, with 12 bases between. Germline V CDR1 and CDR2: SGHRS, YFSETQ. The length of the CDR3 is 13 residues. The CDR3 region is CASRDIGRYGYTF. The CDR3 DNA sequence: TGCGCCAGCAGGGACATCGGACGCTATGGCTACACCTTC.

V is TRBV11-2 and J is TRBJ2-3; 8 nucleotides line up with TRBD2. CDR1 and CDR2 from the germline V gene are SGHAT and FQNNGV. J gave up 2 bases and V 5 bases, and 6 bases lay outside the gene matches. The CDR3 runs to 15 residues. CDR3 bases: TGTGCCAGCAGCCCAGGACTAGCTTTCACAGATACGCAGTATTTT. This encodes CASSPGLAFTDTQYF. Full variable domain (missing parts from reference TRBV11-2 and TRBJ2-3): EAGVAQSPRYKIIEKRQSVAFWCNPISGHATLYWYQQILGQGPKLLIQFQNNGVVDDSQLPKDRFSAERLKGVDSTLKIQPAKLEDSAVYLCASSPGLAFTDTQYFGPGTRLTVL.

CDR3 DNA sequence: TGCGCCAGCAGCCAAGCAGGCCGGCCTGACGAGCAGTTCTTC. Translation gives CASSQAGRPDEQFF. This chain connects TRBV4-1 to TRBJ2-1; D unresolved. V shed 1 base and J shed 10 bases, with 14 bases lying between them. This CDR3 is built from 14 residues. Looked up from germline, CDR1 is MGHRA and CDR2 is YSYEKL.

V gene TRBV6-5 combines with J gene TRBJ2-5; 9 nucleotides align to TRBD1. V trimming: 6 bases; J trimming: 5 bases; junction bases outside the gene matches: 10. Germline CDR1 MNHEY, CDR2 SVGAGI. The CDR3 covers 15 residues. The CDR3 region has the DNA TGTGCCAGCAGCCGTCGGACAGGGGTTAGTGAGACCCAGTACTTC. Protein: CASSRRTGVSETQYF.

The rearrangement links TRBV18 to TRBJ2-7, with 8 nucleotides matching TRBD2. Per germline, CDR1 KGHSH and CDR2 LQKENI. The CDR3 is 13 residues long. V shed 2 bases, J shed 3 bases, and the junction held 0 bases outside the gene matches. CDR3: CASSPAGGYEQYF. For the CDR3, the DNA is TGTGCCAGCTCACCAGCGGGAGGCTACGAGCAGTACTTC.

This clone has a single count. This chain joins TRBV6-1 and TRBJ2-3, with 10 bases matching TRBD2. The germline V gene encodes CDR1 MNHNS and CDR2 SASEGT. The V gene end was trimmed by 2 bases and the J gene end by 1 base; junction bases not matched to a gene: 6. CDR3 length: 17 residues. The CDR3 DNA follows: TGTGCCAGCAGTGAACTGCTAGCGGGAGCGGGCACAGATACGCAGTATTTT. Amino acid sequence: CASSELLAGAGTDTQYF.

The rearrangement links TRBV19 to TRBJ2-1; D is ambiguous. V was shortened by 1 base and J by 9 bases, with 10 bases between the two germline ends. CDR3 length equals 13 residues. Germline-derived CDR1 and CDR2 are LNHDA and SQIVND (reference sequence). The CDR3 coding sequence is TGTGCCAGTAGTATAGCCGGAACGAGTGAGCAGTTCTTC. This encodes CASSIAGTSEQFF.

This clone appeared a single time. The gene calls are TRBV5-1 and TRBJ1-2, with D uncertain. The germline gives CDR1 SGHRS, CDR2 YFSETQ. The CDR3 runs 14 residues. V gave up 2 bases and J gave up 4 bases, with 12 bases separating them. CDR3: CASSLSGTFYGYTF. DNA for the CDR3: TGCGCCAGCAGCTTAAGTGGCACTTTCTATGGCTACACCTTC.

The chain is built from TRBV16 and TRBJ1-1, with D uncertain. CDR3 length equals 13 residues. The germline V gene has CDR1 KGHSY and CDR2 FQNENV. Between the trimmed V and J ends, which lost 0 bases and 1 base, there was a span of 3 bases. The CDR3 is CASSQSGNTEAFF. In nucleotides, the CDR3 is TGTGCCAGCAGCCAATCGGGGAACACTGAAGCTTTCTTT. Variable domain in full (rest from reference TRBV16 and TRBJ1-1): GEEVAQTPKHLVRGEGQKAKLYCAPIKGHSYVFWYQQVLKNEFKFLISFQNENVFDETGMPKERFSAKCLPNSPCSLEIQATKLEDSAVYFCASSQSGNTEAFFGQGTRLTVV.

The chain recombines TRBV19 with TRBJ2-4; 7 bases align to TRBD2. Germline V gene data show CDR1 as LNHDA and CDR2 as SQIVND (reference sequence). V gave up 6 bases and J gave up 5 bases; unmatched junction bases: 4. The CDR3 consists of 13 residues. CDR3 DNA: TGTGCCAGTAGCGAGACTAGCCAAAACATTCAGTACTTC. Translated: CASSETSQNIQYF.

This chain connects TRBV5-6 to TRBJ1-1; D might be TRBD1 (5 bases). Germline V gene lookup returns CDR1 SGHDT and CDR2 YYEEEE. Trimming cost V 2 bases and J 6 bases, with 11 bases left between them. The CDR3 consists of 13 residues. CDR3 DNA: TGTGCCAGCAGCTTTCCCCAGGGAGCTGAAGCTTTCTTT. Residues: CASSFPQGAEAFF. Looking up the rest from reference TRBV5-6 and TRBJ1-1 gives the full variable domain: DAGVTQSPTHLIKTRGQQVTLRCSPKSGHDTVSWYQQALGQGPQFIFQYYEEEERQRGNFPDRFSGHQFPNYSSELNVNALLLGDSALYLCASSFPQGAEAFFGQGTRLTVV.

This clone was counted once. This sequence joins TRBV6-5 and TRBJ1-1, with TRBD1 as a possible D gene (6 bases). The CDR3 extends over 16 amino acids. CDR1 and CDR2 from the germline V gene are MNHEY and SVGAGI. V was pared by 0 bases and J by 0 bases, with 11 bases between. CDR3 in amino acids: CASSYSTGVLNTEAFF. The CDR3 DNA is TGTGCCAGCAGTTACTCGACAGGAGTCCTGAACACTGAAGCTTTCTTT.

V and J are TRBV3-1 (or the pseudogene TRBV3-2) and TRBJ1-2; 7 bases fit TRBD1. This CDR3 contains 14 residues. Germline lookup yields CDR1 LGHDT and CDR2 YNNKEL (reference sequence). V lost 4 bases and J lost 6; bases outside the gene matches: 8. The CDR3: CASSRGQAFNGYTF. The CDR3 nucleotides read TGTGCCAGCAGCCGAGGACAGGCGTTCAATGGCTACACCTTC.

This rearrangement joins TRBV6-5 to TRBJ1-2; tentative D call: TRBD1 (5 bases). Trimming removed 2 bases at V and 4 bases at J, with 8 bases between. Germline lookup yields CDR1 MNHEY and CDR2 SVGAGI. The CDR3 runs 13 residues. The CDR3 loop is CASSYPGTYGYTF. CDR3 sequence (DNA): TGTGCCAGCAGTTACCCAGGGACCTATGGCTACACCTTC.

The chain uses TRBV18 and TRBJ1-1; D not certain. CDR1 is KGHSH and CDR2 is LQKENI in the germline V gene. The CDR3 runs 13 residues. V was clipped by 2 bases and J by 4 bases, with 8 bases between them. CDR3 in DNA: TGTGCCAGCTCACCAGCTTTGGGCACTGAAGCTTTCTTT. Its protein product is CASSPALGTEAFF.

The CDR3 coding sequence is TGTGCCAGCAGCCCGGGGACGACGAACACTGAAGCTTTCTTT. Protein product: CASSPGTTNTEAFF. V usage is TRBV27 and J usage is TRBJ1-1; D is possibly TRBD1 (5 bases). CDR1 MNHEY and CDR2 SMNVEV come from the germline V gene (reference sequence). The CDR3 totals 14 residues. Trimming took off 6 bases at V and 1 base at J, with 12 bases between the two ends.

V usage is TRBV11-2 and J usage is TRBJ1-5; no reliable D call. V shed 1 base and J shed 7 bases, with 11 bases lying between them. Per the germline V gene, CDR1 is SGHAT and CDR2 is FQNNGV. The CDR3 runs 14 residues. The CDR3 protein is CASSLGGPSQPQHF. In nucleotides, the CDR3 is TGTGCCAGCAGCTTAGGTGGACCGTCACAGCCCCAGCATTTT.

CDR3 in DNA: TGTGCCAGCAGCTTGGGATACCGCTCCTACGAGCAGTACTTC. As protein: CASSLGYRSYEQYF. The chain couples TRBV5-6 to TRBJ2-7; no reliable D call. CDR1 is SGHDT and CDR2 is YYEEEE in the germline V gene. The length of the CDR3 is 14 residues. Trimming left V 0 bases short and J 0 bases short, with 7 bases between. Based on the CDR3 plus reference TRBV5-6 and TRBJ2-7, the full variable domain is DAGVTQSPTHLIKTRGQQVTLRCSPKSGHDTVSWYQQALGQGPQFIFQYYEEEERQRGNFPDRFSGHQFPNYSSELNVNALLLGDSALYLCASSLGYRSYEQYFGPGTRLTVT.